The clone carrying this TCR beta chain is a singleton in its sample. Its antigen is undetermined. This specimen comes from a study of cytomegalovirus exposure and HLA in healthy donors. Study-level points and caveats: The number of N-insertions in an Asian-associated ancestry cluster was reportedly below the 666-donor mean in a later analysis. Reportedly, TCR beta sequences accurately predicted HLA-A and HLA-B alleles in most subjects. Most TCR sequences were seen very rarely across donors, but some public TCRs occurred in many.

PCR amplification relied on 60 Vbeta primers (plus 13 Jbeta primers). TCRdb keeps only in-frame clones here, not all; method: immunoSEQ multiplex PCR. The table includes tens of thousands of clones, 67% detected once. V was cut by 5 bases and J by 3 bases, with 15 bases left in between. Germline V gives CDR1 SGHTA, CDR2 FQGTGA. The CDR3 has 15 amino acids. This chain connects TRBV7-3 to TRBJ2-3; no definite D call. Sequenced input: PBMCs. The TCR comes from a woman in her forties or fifties in good health and CMV-seropositive. For the CDR3, the DNA is TGTGCCAGCAGCAAGTTTGGCGGAACAACAGATACGCAGTATTTT. Residues: CASSKFGGTTDTQYF.